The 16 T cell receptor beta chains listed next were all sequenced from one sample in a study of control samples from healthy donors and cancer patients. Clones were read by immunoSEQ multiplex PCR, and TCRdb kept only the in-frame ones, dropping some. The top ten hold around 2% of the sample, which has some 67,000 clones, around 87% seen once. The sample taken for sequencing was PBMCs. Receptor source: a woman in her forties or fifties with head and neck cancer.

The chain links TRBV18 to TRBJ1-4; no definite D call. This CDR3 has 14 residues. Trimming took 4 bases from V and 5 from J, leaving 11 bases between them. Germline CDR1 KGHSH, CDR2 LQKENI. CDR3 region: CASSRGGTNEKLFF. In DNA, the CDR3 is TGTGCCAGCTCACGGGGAGGCACGAATGAAAAACTGTTTTTT.

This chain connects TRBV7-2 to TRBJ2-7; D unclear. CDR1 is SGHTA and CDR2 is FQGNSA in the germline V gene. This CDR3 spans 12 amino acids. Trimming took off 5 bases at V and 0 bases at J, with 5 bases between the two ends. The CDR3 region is CASSLTSYEQYF. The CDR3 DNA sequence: TGTGCCAGCAGCCTTACCTCCTACGAGCAGTACTTC.

As DNA, the CDR3 is TGTGCCAGCAGCCTAGGCAGGGCAAACACCGGGGAGCTGTTTTTT. Its protein is CASSLGRANTGELFF. The chain recombines TRBV7-7 with TRBJ2-2, with D maybe TRBD1 (5 bases). Germline assignment: CDR1 SSHAT and CDR2 FNYEAQ (reference sequence). This CDR3 is 15 amino acids long. Between the trimmed V and J ends, which lost 5 bases and 2 bases, there was a span of 12 bases.

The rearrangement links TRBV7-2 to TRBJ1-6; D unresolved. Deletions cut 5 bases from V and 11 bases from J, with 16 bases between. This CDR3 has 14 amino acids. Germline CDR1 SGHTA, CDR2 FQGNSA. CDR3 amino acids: CASSPGTLQAPLHF. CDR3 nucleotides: TGTGCCAGCAGCCCCGGAACTCTGCAGGCACCCCTCCACTTT.

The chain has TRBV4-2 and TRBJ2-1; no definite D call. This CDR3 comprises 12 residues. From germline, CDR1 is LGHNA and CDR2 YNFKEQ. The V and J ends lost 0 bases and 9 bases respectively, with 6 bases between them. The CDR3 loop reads CASSQDSGEQFF. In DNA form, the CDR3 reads TGTGCCAGCAGCCAAGATTCTGGTGAGCAGTTCTTC.

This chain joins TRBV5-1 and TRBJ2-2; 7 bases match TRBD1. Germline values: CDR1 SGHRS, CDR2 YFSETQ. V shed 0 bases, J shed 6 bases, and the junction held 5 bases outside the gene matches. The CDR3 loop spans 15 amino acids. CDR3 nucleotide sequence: TGCGCCAGCAGCTTGGGACAGGGAGTGCCCGGGGAGCTGTTTTTT. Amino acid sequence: CASSLGQGVPGELFF. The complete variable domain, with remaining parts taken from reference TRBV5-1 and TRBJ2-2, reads KAGVTQTPRYLIKTRGQQVTLSCSPISGHRSVSWYQQTPGQGLQFLFEYFSETQRNKGNFPGRFSGRQFSNSRSEMNVSTLELGDSALYLCASSLGQGVPGELFFGEGSRLTVL.

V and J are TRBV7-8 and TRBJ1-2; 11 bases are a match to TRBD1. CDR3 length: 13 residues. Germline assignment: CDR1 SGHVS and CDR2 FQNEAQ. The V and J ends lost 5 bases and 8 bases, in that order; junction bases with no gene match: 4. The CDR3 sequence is CASSKDRGLGYTF. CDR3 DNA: TGTGCCAGCAGCAAGGACAGGGGGCTAGGCTACACCTTC.

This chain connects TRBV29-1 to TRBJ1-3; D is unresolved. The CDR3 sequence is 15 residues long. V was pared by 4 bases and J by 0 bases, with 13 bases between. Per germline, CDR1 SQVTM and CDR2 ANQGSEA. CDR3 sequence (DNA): TGCAGCGTTGGGTCTGGGCCGGACTCTGGAAACACCATATATTTT. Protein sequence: CSVGSGPDSGNTIYF.

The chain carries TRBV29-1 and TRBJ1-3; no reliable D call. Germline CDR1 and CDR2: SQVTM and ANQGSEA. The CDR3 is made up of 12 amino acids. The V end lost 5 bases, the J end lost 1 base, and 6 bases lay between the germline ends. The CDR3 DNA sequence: TGCAGCGTTTGGGATTCTGGAAACACCATATATTTT. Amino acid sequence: CSVWDSGNTIYF.

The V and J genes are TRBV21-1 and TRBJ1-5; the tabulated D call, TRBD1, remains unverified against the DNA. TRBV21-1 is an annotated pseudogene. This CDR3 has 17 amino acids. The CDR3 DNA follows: TGTGCCAGCAGCAAAGCTCTGGCAAGACAAAGCAATCAGCCCCAGCATTTT. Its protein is CASSKALARQSNQPQHF.

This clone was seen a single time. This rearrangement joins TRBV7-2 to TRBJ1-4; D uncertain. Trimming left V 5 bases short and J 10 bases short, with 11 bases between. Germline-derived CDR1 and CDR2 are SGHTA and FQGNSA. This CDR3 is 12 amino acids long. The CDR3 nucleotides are TGTGCCAGCAGCGCGACCTTAGGAAAACTGTTTTTT. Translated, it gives CASSATLGKLFF.

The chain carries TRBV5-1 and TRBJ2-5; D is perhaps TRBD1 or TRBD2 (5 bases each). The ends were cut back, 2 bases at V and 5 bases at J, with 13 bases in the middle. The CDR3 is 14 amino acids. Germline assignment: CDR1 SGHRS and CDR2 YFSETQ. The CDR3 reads CASSFGGRVETQYF. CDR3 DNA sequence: TGCGCCAGCAGCTTTGGGGGTAGGGTTGAGACCCAGTACTTC.

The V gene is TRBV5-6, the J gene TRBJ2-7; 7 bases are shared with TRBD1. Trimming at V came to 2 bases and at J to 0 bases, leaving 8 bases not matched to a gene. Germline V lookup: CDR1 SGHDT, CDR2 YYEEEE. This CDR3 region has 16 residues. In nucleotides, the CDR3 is TGTGCCAGCAGCTTTCTGGGGACAGCCTCCTCCTACGAGCAGTACTTC. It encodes CASSFLGTASSYEQYF.

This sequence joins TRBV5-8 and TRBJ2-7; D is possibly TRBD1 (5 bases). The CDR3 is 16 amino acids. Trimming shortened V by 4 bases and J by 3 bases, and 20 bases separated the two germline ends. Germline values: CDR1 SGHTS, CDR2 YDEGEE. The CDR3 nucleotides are TGTGCCAGCAGCCCTGGAAGACAGCCCCAGGGCTACGAGCAGTACTTC. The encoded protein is CASSPGRQPQGYEQYF.

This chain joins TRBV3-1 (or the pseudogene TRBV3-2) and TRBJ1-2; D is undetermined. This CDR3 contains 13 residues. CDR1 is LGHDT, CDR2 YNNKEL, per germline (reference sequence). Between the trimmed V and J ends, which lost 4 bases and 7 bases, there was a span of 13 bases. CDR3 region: CASSRDPFRGYTF. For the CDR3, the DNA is TGTGCCAGCAGCCGCGACCCGTTCCGTGGCTACACCTTC.

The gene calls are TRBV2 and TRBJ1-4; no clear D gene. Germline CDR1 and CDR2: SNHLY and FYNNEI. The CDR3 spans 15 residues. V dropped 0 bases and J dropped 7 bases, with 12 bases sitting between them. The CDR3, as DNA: TGTGCCAGCAGTGAAGCACTAGGGCTTGGTGAAAAACTGTTTTTT. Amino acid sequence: CASSEALGLGEKLFF.